This entry lists 13 T cell receptor beta chains sequenced from one sample in a study of cytomegalovirus exposure and HLA in healthy donors. The PCR employed 60 Vbeta primers together with 13 Jbeta primers. The data were produced by immunoSEQ multiplex PCR, yet TCRdb's version contains in-frame clones alone and is incomplete. The sample lists more than 150,000 clones, 80% occurring once. The specimen sequenced was PBMCs. The source is a girl between 5 and 17 years old in good health and CMV-seropositive.

The rearrangement links TRBV5-1 to TRBJ1-1; 7 bases agree with TRBD1. Trimming took 0 bases from V and 6 from J; bases not matched to a gene: 8. This CDR3 contains 15 residues. CDR1 is SGHRS and CDR2 is YFSETQ in the germline V gene. In DNA, the CDR3 is TGCGCCAGCAGCTTGGTGGAGGGGGCAAGGGCTGAAGCTTTCTTT. It translates to CASSLVEGARAEAFF.

The V and J genes are TRBV4-1 and TRBJ1-5, with 8 bases lining up with TRBD1. CDR1 is MGHRA and CDR2 is YSYEKL in the germline V gene. The ends lost 2 bases at V and 5 bases at J; junction bases unmatched: 2. The CDR3 loop spans 14 amino acids. The chain's CDR3 is CASSQIQGDQPQHF. The CDR3 DNA reads as TGCGCCAGCAGCCAAATACAGGGGGATCAGCCCCAGCATTTT.

The chain uses TRBV11-2 and TRBJ2-7, with a tentative D call TRBD1 (5 bases). Germline assignment: CDR1 SGHAT and CDR2 FQNNGV. V was clipped by 4 bases and J by 0 bases, with 19 bases between them. This CDR3 contains 17 residues. In DNA form, the CDR3 reads TGTGCCAGCAGCTCACTCCAGGGATCCAAGTTCTCCTACGAGCAGTACTTC. Its translation is CASSSLQGSKFSYEQYF.

The chain carries TRBV7-3 and TRBJ2-1; 9 nucleotides match TRBD2. The CDR3 is 15 amino acids. The V gene's germline CDR1 is SGHTA and CDR2 FQGTGA. The ends lost 3 bases at V and 5 bases at J; junction bases unmatched: 5. The CDR3 DNA sequence: TGTGCCAGCAGCTTTGTGACTAGCGGAGACAATGAGCAGTTCTTC. Its translation is CASSFVTSGDNEQFF.

This clone was found a few times. V usage is TRBV5-4 and J usage is TRBJ1-2; the match to TRBD1 covers 9 bases. The length of the CDR3 is 15 residues. The V gene end was trimmed by 3 bases and the J gene end by 7 bases; junction bases not matched to a gene: 10. Germline V gives CDR1 SGHNT, CDR2 YYREEE (reference sequence). CDR3 sequence: CASSYFGTGSGGYTF. As DNA, the CDR3 is TGTGCCAGCAGCTATTTCGGGACAGGGAGTGGTGGCTACACCTTC.

This chain joins TRBV14 and TRBJ2-1, with 13 bases lining up with TRBD2. This CDR3 region has 16 residues. The germline CDR1 and CDR2 sequences are SGHDN and FVKESK. The V and J ends lost 5 bases and 4 bases, in that order; junction bases with no gene match: 5. The CDR3 here is CASSGLAGVWYNEQFF. DNA for the CDR3: TGTGCCAGCAGCGGACTAGCGGGAGTCTGGTACAATGAGCAGTTCTTC.

V is TRBV5-4 and J is TRBJ1-1; D uncertain. Germline CDR1 is SGHNT and CDR2 is YYREEE (reference sequence). This CDR3 contains 14 residues. Trimming took 3 bases from V and 5 from J, leaving 14 bases between them. DNA of the CDR3: TGTGCCAGCAGCTGGACGTCTCGCGGGACTGAAGCTTTCTTT. Its protein product is CASSWTSRGTEAFF.

The CDR3 region has the DNA TGTGCCAGCAGCTTAGTACTAGCGGGAGGCTACAATGAGCAGTTCTTC. Translated: CASSLVLAGGYNEQFF. The chain carries TRBV7-2 and TRBJ2-1; 12 bases are a match to TRBD2. CDR3 length: 16 residues. Per germline, CDR1 SGHTA and CDR2 FQGNSA. Unmatched junction bases numbered 1, after V lost 1 base and J lost 3 bases.

The chain uses TRBV7-8 and TRBJ1-2; 9 bases fit TRBD1. The CDR3 consists of 13 residues. The ends lost 3 bases at V and 4 bases at J; junction bases unmatched: 0. In germline, CDR1 is SGHVS, CDR2 FQNEAQ. In DNA, the CDR3 is TGTGCCAGCAGCTTGGGACAGGGCTATGGCTACACCTTC. It specifies CASSLGQGYGYTF. Full variable domain (outside the CDR3, taken from reference TRBV7-8 and TRBJ1-2): GAGVSQSPRYKVAKRGQDVALRCDPISGHVSLFWYQQALGQGPEFLTYFQNEAQLDKSGLPSDRFFAERPEGSVSTLKIQRTQQEDSAVYLCASSLGQGYGYTFGSGTRLTVV.

The V gene is TRBV19, the J gene TRBJ2-7; perhaps TRBD2 as D (7 bases). The length of the CDR3 is 13 residues. V was shortened by 8 bases and J by 0 bases, with 11 bases between the two germline ends. In germline, CDR1 is LNHDA, CDR2 SQIVND (reference sequence). This CDR3 is CASARGLSYEQYF. The CDR3 DNA sequence: TGTGCCAGTGCGCGGGGGCTCTCCTACGAGCAGTACTTC.

CDR3 DNA: TGTGCCAGCAGCGTAGATTGGGGAGAGGAGCAGTACTTC. Amino acids: CASSVDWGEEQYF. The V call is TRBV9, the J call TRBJ2-7; maybe TRBD2 (5 bases). Between the trimmed V and J ends, which lost 0 bases and 7 bases, there was a span of 11 bases. In germline, CDR1 is SGDLS, CDR2 YYNGEE. The CDR3 is 13 amino acids.

This clone was seen a single time. The V call is TRBV6-1, the J call TRBJ1-5, with TRBD1 matching over 7 bases. J was trimmed by 7 bases and V by 3 bases; bases with no gene match: 9. From germline, CDR1 is MNHNS and CDR2 SASEGT. The CDR3 consists of 15 residues. The CDR3, as DNA: TGTGCCAGCAGTGACGCTAGAGACAGGGCCCAGCCCCAGCATTTT. This encodes CASSDARDRAQPQHF.

The chain is built from TRBV27 and TRBJ2-2; the match to TRBD2 covers 9 bases. Germline-derived CDR1 and CDR2 are MNHEY and SMNVEV (reference sequence). Losses at the gene ends were 3 bases for V and 6 bases for J; bases not matched to a gene: 8. CDR3 length: 16 residues. The CDR3, as DNA: TGTGCCAGCAGTTTGGAGGTAGCGGGAGTAGCCGGGGAGCTGTTTTTT. It encodes CASSLEVAGVAGELFF.